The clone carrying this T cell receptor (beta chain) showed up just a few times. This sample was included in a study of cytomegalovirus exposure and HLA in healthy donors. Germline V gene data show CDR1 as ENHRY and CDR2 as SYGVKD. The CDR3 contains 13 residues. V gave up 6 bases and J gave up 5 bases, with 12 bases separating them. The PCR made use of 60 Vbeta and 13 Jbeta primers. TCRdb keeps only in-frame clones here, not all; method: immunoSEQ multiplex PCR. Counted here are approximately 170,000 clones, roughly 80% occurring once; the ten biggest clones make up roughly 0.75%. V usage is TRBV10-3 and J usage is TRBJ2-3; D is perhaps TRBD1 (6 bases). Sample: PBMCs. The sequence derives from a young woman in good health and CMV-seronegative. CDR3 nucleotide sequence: TGTGCCATCAGAGACTTCAGGGGAGATACGCAGTATTTT. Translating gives CAIRDFRGDTQYF.